The T cell receptor (beta chain) described here comes from a study of cytomegalovirus exposure and HLA in healthy donors (dated by TCRdb to 2015 to 2018). Study-level background: An earlier analysis of 587 of the donors reported 250 to 300 Gb of sequence data and around 120 million unique TCR beta sequences from roughly 200 million T cells. An early release covering approximately 600 HLA-typed donors comprised roughly 300 gigabases of sequencing data and 65 million to 100 million unique TCR sequences. Of the 300 to 500 genotyped donors, more than 75% were placed in the genetic ancestry cluster associated with self-reported Caucasian donors. The study aimed to test whether cataloging public T cell receptors could reveal signatures of past pathogen exposure. Using immunosequencing, the study profiled T cell repertoires from 666 subjects and related those repertoires to cytomegalovirus serostatus. Besides the first cohort of 500 to 700 subjects, a separate validation cohort made up of roughly 130 different subjects was used. The study combined high-throughput TCR immunosequencing, statistical association of individual TCRs with disease status, and machine learning to predict cytomegalovirus infection status. To study patterns of TCR occurrence, a later analysis re-analyzed previously published TCR beta repertoires from 700 or so donors and added high-resolution HLA genotyping. Rather than using new phenotypic data, the later analysis identified candidate immune exposures from TCR beta sequences and from how often those sequences occurred across donors. An earlier analysis of some 500 of the donors used high-throughput TCR beta sequencing to judge whether each TCR beta V gene segment behaved as functional or pseudogenic. Alongside the repertoire data, information on donor age, sex, ethnicity and CMV serostatus was compiled. Genome-wide SNP genotypes for about 55% of the roughly 670 donors were used in a later genetic analysis, which treated that subset as a discovery cohort. All discovery cohort repertoires had been generated on a single sequencing platform. Both class I and class II loci were covered by HLA typing, at four-digit resolution. Typing coverage varied by locus: about 629-630 donors for A, B, C, DRB1 and DQB1; approximately 500 for DQA1; over 600 for DPA1; approximately 470 for DPB1. Five DR-DQ haplotypes were handled as single units for association and clustering, since linkage in the cohort was strong. Among around 400 genotyped donors of the cohort, an average of approximately 250,000 unique TCR beta nucleotide sequences were sequenced per donor, roughly 20% of them non-productive. Results the study describes overall, beyond this receptor: In vitro tests confirmed that a few of the cytomegalovirus-associated TCR beta chains recognize cytomegalovirus antigens. According to a later analysis, most CMV-associated TCR beta chains appeared to be HLA-restricted, and the HLA associations seemed to be driven largely by CMV exposure. In a later analysis, the rate of TCR association differed among HLA loci, with DRB1 alleles having the most associated TCRs and HLA-C alleles having the fewest. Compared with equally common non-associated chains, HLA-associated TCR beta chains in a later analysis were more clonally expanded and had lower generation probabilities. The classifier was reported to diagnose cytomegalovirus status with high specificity and sensitivity in both the original cohort and the validation cohort. A later genetic analysis associated a missense DCLRE1C variant with V-gene and J-gene trimming of TCR beta chains, and an independent cohort replicated the association. Because the 87-base-pair reads could not distinguish some IMGT-functional V segments, including TRBV6-2 and TRBV6-3, those segments were excluded. Assigning TCR associations to individual alleles was difficult when HLA alleles, especially DR and DQ, strongly co-occurred. For the cohort, immune exposure information was limited to CMV serostatus. In a later genetic analysis, fewer N-insertions in productive TCRs were reported among donors in an Asian-associated ancestry cluster than the roughly 700-donor mean. A group of highly shared sequence variants was considered likely to be a technical artifact of the sequencing pipeline. In a later analysis, several top co-occurrence clusters were reported to appear linked to parvovirus B19, influenza, CMV and Epstein-Barr virus. Specific HLA alleles were associated with 15,000 to 20,000 TCR beta sequences at a false discovery rate of 0.05 in a later analysis. Broadly in line with IMGT annotations, most TCR beta V segments showed up in productive rearrangements about 87% or about 30% of the time in an earlier analysis of several hundred of the donors. Most TCR sequences were seen in very few donors, while some public TCRs were found in many individuals. The cohort was sequenced for TCR beta chains only, and without alpha or paired-chain data the features that could be detected were limited. Roughly uniform sequencing depth across donors was assumed in presence/absence analyses, although this assumption may not hold. A total of fewer than 200 TCR beta chains were listed by the study as associated with cytomegalovirus. The authors suggested that the approach could potentially be generalized to other disease states and immunological phenotypes. A further reported finding was that TCR beta sequences accurately predicted the HLA-A and HLA-B alleles for most subjects in the first cohort. HLA typing was unavailable for some donors at each locus, so association tests used only the typed subset. Correlated functional status among segregating V segments might be attributable to linkage disequilibrium, but an unknown experimental factor could not be ruled out. Because counts were too low, around 18 rarely observed V segments, including chromosome 9 orphons, were left out of the earlier analysis of a few hundred of the donors.

In regard to this clone: The antigen it binds to is not known. No much larger clone is present one base from it, and per-base qualities are unavailable.

Via the germline V gene, CDR1 is MGHRA and CDR2 YSYEKL. CDR3 length: 16 amino acids, cysteine to phenylalanine. The sequence is cut down to CDR3 DNA, 48 bases in frame from base 1. V and J are truncated by 1 base and 1 base respectively, leaving an intervening sequence of 12 bases. Library preparation was by the immunoSEQ multiplex PCR assay. For the multiplex PCR, a mixture combining 60 forward primers for TCR Vbeta segments and 13 reverse primers for TCR Jbeta segments was used. The CDR3 region of rearranged TCR beta genes was amplified from genomic DNA by a multiplex PCR assay. The Illumina HiSeq System was used to sequence the amplified TCR beta libraries as 87-base-pair reads. In the original analysis: Across the 600 to 700 repertoires, a later analysis counted some 80 million unique TCR beta chains, approximately 12 million of which were shared by at least two donors. To remove PCR and sequencing errors, raw reads were error-corrected and collapsed into unique sequences using a nearest-neighbor algorithm that merged closely related sequences. V, D and J gene segments were assigned by aligning CDR3 sequences to IMGT reference sequences. Each retained sequence needed at least a six-nucleotide match to both a V gene segment and a J gene segment. A rearrangement counted as productive if the CDR3 had no stop codons and remained in frame with V and J, and every other rearrangement counted as non-productive. Following IMGT convention, CDR3 was defined as the stretch from the second conserved V-encoded cysteine up to the conserved J-encoded phenylalanine. In an earlier analysis of around 570 of the donors, sequences lacking an unambiguous match to a single V gene segment were excluded. In an earlier analysis of approximately 590 of the donors, V segments were called functional above 56.7% productive rearrangements and were called segregating when the between-donor standard deviation exceeded 5%. A statistical classification framework was developed to diagnose cytomegalovirus status using the catalog of TCR beta chain sequences. A later analysis assigned V and J genes by comparing TCR nucleotide sequences with IMGT/GENE-DB human TR gene sequences. In a later analysis, CDR3 sequences and most-parsimonious VDJ recombination scenarios were assigned using the TCRdist pipeline. In a later analysis, each TCR beta chain was defined by its CDR3 amino acid sequence together with its V-gene family, and reads without a unique V-gene family were excluded. To address suspected cross-contamination and a sequencing artifact, a later analysis removed 592 highly shared, low-generation-probability nucleotide sequences. For each public chain, a later analysis derived a clonal expansion index from normalized ranks of inferred template counts within each repertoire. Generation probabilities in a later analysis came from a VDJ recombination model fitted to out-of-frame rearrangements, and those results were checked against IGoR. In a later analysis, hypergeometric tests were used to score TCR-TCR, TCR-HLA and TCR-CMV co-occurrence, with a repertoire-size bias correction applied to TCR pairs. To estimate false discovery rates, a later analysis permuted the HLA or CMV assignments 20 times. In a later analysis, co-occurring TCRs were grouped using DBSCAN, and TCRdist sequence similarity was added for clustering within HLA-allele-positive subsets. Repertoires with fewer than 30,000 or more than 120,000 public chains, plus five repertoires with anomalous nucleotide sharing, were excluded from co-occurrence clustering. TCRdb limited this immuneACCESS table to in-frame rearrangements with V and J called. A share of clones is missing; checked studies link under half to unresolved V genes, and the rest is unexplained. V and J calls and clone size are those listed in that table; D and trimming were worked out from the DNA. The sample table lists approximately 100,000 clones, roughly 80% of them with a count of one. 2.7% of the sample goes to the ten largest clones.

The cohort was made up of under 800 healthy bone marrow donors. All cohort members were sampled while nominally healthy, although unrecorded immune exposures were likely present. The donor was CMV seronegative and belonged to the group of around 350 seronegative cohort members. A peripheral blood sample was provided by each donor, and peripheral blood mononuclear cells were used for TCR beta sequencing. The Qiagen DNeasy Blood Extraction Kit was used to extract genomic DNA from the blood cell samples. The TCR was taken from a female donor in good health and CMV-seronegative. What was sequenced was PBMCs. The chain is encoded by TRBV4-1 joined to TRBJ2-3; no D gene is confidently identified. The CDR3 sequence is CASSQVSLRGTDTQYF. The base sequence is TGCGCCAGCAGCCAAGTGTCTCTCCGCGGCACAGATACGCAGTATTTT.